Listed here are 9 T cell receptor beta chains from one sample, sequenced in a study of control samples from healthy donors and cancer patients. Clones were sequenced by immunoSEQ multiplex PCR, and TCRdb holds only the in-frame ones, with some missing. This sample has 150,000 to 200,000 clones, with more than 85% found just once. Sequencing used blood. Receptors were obtained from a middle-aged woman in good health.

The rearrangement joins TRBV29-1 to TRBJ1-2; D gene unclear. V lost 3 bases and J 5 bases, leaving 10 bases between the germline ends. Per germline, CDR1 SQVTM and CDR2 ANQGSEA. The CDR3 has 12 residues. The CDR3 coding sequence is TGCAGCGTTGAGGTGGTAGATTATGGCTACACCTTC. Its protein is CSVEVVDYGYTF.

J is TRBJ2-3 and V is TRBV10-1; D is perhaps TRBD2 (6 bases). Germline V gene sequence: CDR1 WNHNN, CDR2 SYGVQD (reference sequence). V dropped 0 bases and J dropped 2 bases, with 12 bases sitting between them. This CDR3 contains 16 residues. The CDR3: CASSESGREYTDTQYF. In DNA, the CDR3 is TGCGCCAGCAGTGAGTCGGGGCGGGAATACACAGATACGCAGTATTTT.

The chain combines TRBV7-8 with TRBJ2-2; D possibly matches TRBD1 or TRBD2 (5 bases each). This CDR3 contains 17 residues. Trimming pared 2 bases from V and 3 bases from J, leaving 16 bases between. Germline CDR1 reads SGHVS; CDR2 reads FQNEAQ. CDR3 nucleotides: TGTGCCAGCAGCTTAACGCGGGTCCAGGGATACACCGGGGAGCTGTTTTTT. Translated, it gives CASSLTRVQGYTGELFF. Full variable domain (remainder filled in from reference TRBV7-8 and TRBJ2-2): GAGVSQSPRYKVAKRGQDVALRCDPISGHVSLFWYQQALGQGPEFLTYFQNEAQLDKSGLPSDRFFAERPEGSVSTLKIQRTQQEDSAVYLCASSLTRVQGYTGELFFGEGSRLTVL.

Concerning this clone: An end of the junction does not agree with germline; a read error may underlie this. This chain uses TRBV29-1 with TRBJ1-3, with TRBD1 matching 8 bases. Germline CDR1 reads SQVTM; CDR2 reads ANQGSEA. The CDR3 has 8 amino acids. CDR3 sequence (DNA): TGCAGCGTAGGGACAGGCGAGTGG. Amino acid sequence: CSVGTGEW.

This clone was counted between two and nine times. The V call is TRBV5-4, the J call TRBJ1-4, with TRBD1 matching 9 bases. V lost 4 bases to trimming and J lost 7 bases; unmatched junction nucleotides: 8. CDR3 length: 15 amino acids. CDR1 and CDR2 from the germline V gene are SGHNT and YYREEE (reference sequence). CDR3 DNA: TGTGCCAGCAGCACCCCGGGACAGGGACTTGAAAAACTGTTTTTT. Residues: CASSTPGQGLEKLFF.

The chain joins TRBV11-2 to TRBJ2-5, with unresolved D. CDR1 is SGHAT and CDR2 is FQNNGV in the germline V gene. The length of the CDR3 is 16 residues. Deletions cut 6 bases from V and 3 bases from J, with 20 bases between. Written as DNA, the CDR3 is TGTGCCAGCAGGGTCAAGGCGGACGCCCTGGAAGAGACCCAGTACTTC. The encoded protein is CASRVKADALEETQYF.

The V and J genes are TRBV19 and TRBJ1-1; tentative D call: TRBD1 (6 bases). There are 14 residues in the CDR3. The germline V and J ends were trimmed by 3 bases and 3 bases, with 11 bases remaining between them. Germline values: CDR1 LNHDA, CDR2 SQIVND (reference sequence). This chain's CDR3 is CASSIRPGDTEAFF. CDR3 DNA sequence: TGTGCCAGTAGTATCCGACCAGGGGACACTGAAGCTTTCTTT.

The CDR3 nucleotides read TGTGCTAGTGCGGGAGAGACCCAGTACTTC. Amino acids: CASAGETQYF. V and J are TRBV12-5 and TRBJ2-5; D remains ambiguous. Germline CDR1 and CDR2: LGHNT and FRNRAP. The CDR3 is 10 residues long. V lost 7 bases to trimming and J lost 4 bases, with 4 bases between them.

This chain links TRBV2 with TRBJ2-1; 10 bases map to TRBD2. Trimming cost V 6 bases and J 7 bases; bases outside gene matches: 9. CDR1 is SNHLY and CDR2 is FYNNEI in the germline V gene. This CDR3 spans 15 amino acids. Here the CDR3 reads CASSPSGGAWNEQFF. For the CDR3, the DNA is TGTGCCAGCAGCCCCAGCGGGGGGGCTTGGAATGAGCAGTTCTTC.